A selection of T cell receptor beta chains follows, all from one sample in a study of blood T cells in healthy people across ages. MiXCR, applied by TCRdb to the 5' RACE reads, yields one record per CDR3 protein. The table has 1.5 million to 1.9 million distinct CDR3 sequences, 35% to 45% seen once; the top ten hold approximately 4%. The sequencing sample was made of blood. These TCRs come from a woman aged 18-35 years in good health. Each CDR3 is given with its conserved first and last residue. D genes are given only for firm matches. A row's size may be missing; if present it is once, few, many or a size class.

J | D | V | size | DNA | CDR3
TRBJ2-1 | . | TRBV11-2 | . | TGTGCCAGCAGCTTAGAAGCCACCCGCGTCGGCTACGAGCAGTTCTTC | CASSLEATRVGYEQFF
TRBJ1-4 | . | TRBV12-3/TRBV12-4 | . | TGTGCCAGCAGTTTAAGGGACCGAGAGGGAAAACCGTTTTTT | CASSLRDREGKPFF
TRBJ1-2 | . | TRBV5-1 | . | TGCGCCAGCAGCTGGCAGGGAACTAACTATGGCTACACCTTC | CASSWQGTNYGYTF
TRBJ1-2 | . | TRBV6-1 | few | TGTGCCAGCAGTGAAAGTGCCGCTGCGTCTGGCTACACCTTC | CASSESAAASGYTF
TRBJ1-5 | . | TRBV27 | few | TGTGCCAGCAGTTTATCTTGGGGGACTAGCAATCAGCCCCAGCATTTT | CASSLSWGTSNQPQHF
TRBJ1-1 | . | TRBV14 | . | TGTGCCAGCAGCCAAGATAGAGGGGACGCGCCGACGGGTGAAGCTTTCTTT | CASSQDRGDAPTGEAFF
TRBJ1-5 | TRBD1 | TRBV29-1 | . | TGCAGCGTTGCGGTGACAGGGGATAGCAATCAGCCCCAGCATTTT | CSVAVTGDSNQPQHF
TRBJ1-1 | . | TRBV7-6 | . | TGTGCCAGCAGCGCCCTCGGCGGGGGTTGGAACACTGAAGCTTTCTTT | CASSALGGGWNTEAFF
TRBJ2-7 | TRBD1 | TRBV27 | . | TGTGCCAGCAGTGACTACAGGGGGACGTACTTC | CASSDYRGTYF
TRBJ2-7 | . | TRBV30 | . | TGTGCCTGGAGTCGCGCGCCGGCCTACGAGCAGTACTTC | CAWSRAPAYEQYF
TRBJ2-4 | . | TRBV7-9 | few | TGTGCCAGCAGCTTCCGCCCATTGGACGCCAAAAACATTCAGTACTTC | CASSFRPLDAKNIQYF
TRBJ1-6 | . | TRBV20-1 | . | TGCAGTGCTAGTGTAGGGGCCCACTATAATTCACCCCTCCACTTT | CSASVGAHYNSPLHF
TRBJ1-2 | TRBD1 | TRBV7-2 | . | TGTGCCAGCCAGGACAGGATGGGGTATGGCTACACCTTC | CASQDRMGYGYTF
TRBJ1-1 | TRBD1 | TRBV4-1 | once | TGCGCCAGCACCGGGACAGCGAACGCTGAAGCTTTCTTT | CASTGTANAEAFF
TRBJ1-2 | TRBD1 | TRBV4-1 | . | TGCGCCAGCAGCCACTTGGACAGGGGACAGGGGGTATACTATGGCTACACCTTC | CASSHLDRGQGVYYGYTF
TRBJ1-6 | . | TRBV9 | . | TGTGCCAGCAGCGCGGGGGACGGGTTTAATTCACCCCTCCACTTT | CASSAGDGFNSPLHF
TRBJ2-7 | . | TRBV29-1 | few | TGCAGCGTTGCAATTTCAGACTACGAGCAGTACTTC | CSVAISDYEQYF
TRBJ2-1 | . | TRBV12-3/TRBV12-4 | . | TGTGCCAGCAGTTTCTACGGGGCCGAATACCTGTCTCGAAATGAGCAGTTCTTC | CASSFYGAEYLSRNEQFF
TRBJ2-1 | TRBD2 | TRBV29-1 | many | TGCAGCGTTCCCACTAGCGGGAACTACAATGAGCAGTTCTTC | CSVPTSGNYNEQFF
TRBJ2-1 | . | TRBV28 | . | TGTGCCAGCAGTTTACCGGCTAGTATGGATGAGCAGTTCTTC | CASSLPASMDEQFF
TRBJ1-3 | . | TRBV7-2 | once | TGTGCCAGCAGCTTAGGGACTTCGTGGGGAAACACCATATATTTT | CASSLGTSWGNTIYF
TRBJ2-3 | TRBD1 | TRBV29-1 | few | TGCAGCTGGGACAGGGTTACAGATACGCAGTATTTT | CSWDRVTDTQYF
TRBJ2-7 | . | TRBV6-5 | . | TGTGCCAGCAGTTGGGTAGGGAAGGAGCAGTACTTC | CASSWVGKEQYF
TRBJ2-7 | TRBD1 | TRBV10-3 | . | TGTGCCATCAGTGGGGACAGTAGAGAAGAGCAGTACTTC | CAISGDSREEQYF
TRBJ2-7 | TRBD1 | TRBV9 | . | TGTGCCGGCAGCGGACAGGGAAGGTCCTACGAGCAGTACTTC | CAGSGQGRSYEQYF
TRBJ2-7 | TRBD2 | TRBV4-2 | few | TGTGCCAGCAGCCAAGAGGTGGGAGGGAGGGTTTACGAGCAGTACTTC | CASSQEVGGRVYEQYF
TRBJ2-1 | . | TRBV27 | few | TGTGCCAGCAGTTTGGTGGGGCCGTTCAATGAGCAGTTCTTC | CASSLVGPFNEQFF
TRBJ2-1 | . | TRBV4-1 | few | TGCGCCAGCAGCCAACAGAGAACGGATGAGCAGTTCTTC | CASSQQRTDEQFF
TRBJ1-2 | . | TRBV27 | . | TGTGCCAGCAGTGCGCAGCGAACTAACTATGGCTACACCTTC | CASSAQRTNYGYTF
TRBJ1-2 | TRBD1 | TRBV5-1 | . | TGCGCCAGCACCCACCCGGGACAGGGCTTTGGCTACACCTTC | CASTHPGQGFGYTF
TRBJ2-1 | TRBD2 | TRBV28 | . | TGTGCCAGCAGTAGTTCCCTTTTCCTAGCGGGATCAGGTTTGAATGAGCAGTTCTTC | CASSSSLFLAGSGLNEQFF
TRBJ2-3 | . | TRBV6-1 | . | TGTGCCAGCAGTGAAGTTGGCACAGATACGCAGTATTTT | CASSEVGTDTQYF
TRBJ1-5 | . | TRBV7-2 | few | TGTGCCAGCAGCTTTAACCAGGGAGGTCAGCCCCAGCATTTT | CASSFNQGGQPQHF
TRBJ2-1 | . | TRBV30 | . | TGTGCCTGGAGTGTAGCCCGGCTGGTTGAGCAGTTCTTC | CAWSVARLVEQFF
TRBJ2-7 | . | TRBV20-1 | . | TGCAGTGCTAGAGATCTACCCGGCAGGGGCGATGAGCAGTACTTC | CSARDLPGRGDEQYF
TRBJ2-5 | TRBD1 | TRBV30 | . | TGTGCCTGGAGAAAGGCAGGGGGTGAAGAGACCCAGTACTTC | CAWRKAGGEETQYF
TRBJ2-1 | TRBD2 | TRBV7-2 | . | TGTGCCAGCAGCTTAGTCCCCGGACTAGCGGGGGGAAGAAACAATGAGCAGTTCTTC | CASSLVPGLAGGRNNEQFF
TRBJ2-4 | . | TRBV28 | . | TGTGCCAGCACCTCCCTCGGGAGAGCAGGAAACATTCAGTACTTC | CASTSLGRAGNIQYF
TRBJ1-2 | TRBD1 | TRBV11-2 | few | TGTGCCAGCAGCCAGGACAGGGCCCCCATCTATGGCTACACCTTC | CASSQDRAPIYGYTF
TRBJ1-2 | TRBD1 | TRBV4-2 | many | TGTGCCAGCAGCCAAGATGTCCCCCGGACAGGGGTGGCTAACTATGGCTACACCTTC | CASSQDVPRTGVANYGYTF
TRBJ1-2 | . | TRBV7-9 | . | TGTGCCAGCAGCTTACCAGTGATGGGGAAATTCTATGGCTACACCTTC | CASSLPVMGKFYGYTF
TRBJ1-2 | . | TRBV25-1 | few | TGTGCCAGCAGTGAATCCGGGATGACAGCTAACTATGGCTACACCTTC | CASSESGMTANYGYTF
TRBJ2-1 | . | TRBV5-6 | . | TGTGCCAGCAGTGGTGGCCTGAAGATAGGTTCCCACAATGAGCAGTTCTTC | CASSGGLKIGSHNEQFF
TRBJ1-2 | . | TRBV20-1 | few | TGCAGTGCTAAGACGCAGAGCTATGGCTACACCTTC | CSAKTQSYGYTF
TRBJ2-7 | . | TRBV28 | . | TGTGCCAGCACCAGGGCCGCTGTAGAGCAGTACTTC | CASTRAAVEQYF
TRBJ2-7 | TRBD1 | TRBV5-5 | . | TGTGCCAGCAGCCCGCGTGCGATGACAGGGAGTTCCTACGAGCAGTACTTC | CASSPRAMTGSSYEQYF
TRBJ2-1 | . | TRBV4-2 | few | TGTGCCAGCAGCCAACCGGGTGGCAGTTGGAATGAGCAGTTCTTC | CASSQPGGSWNEQFF
TRBJ1-2 | . | TRBV12-3/TRBV12-4 | . | TGTGCCAGCAGCGGAGGGTCGTTAGGCTACACCTTC | CASSGGSLGYTF
TRBJ1-2 | . | TRBV5-1 | . | TGCGCCAGCGGCTTGAACCAGGGGCCTGGCTACACCTTC | CASGLNQGPGYTF